This T cell receptor beta chain is from a study of T cell changes during pregnancy in multiple sclerosis (dated 2019 in TCRdb). Study-wide context: In women with multiple sclerosis, the researchers looked at how the T cell repertoire shifted as pregnancy progressed.

Taken from cysteine to phenylalanine, the CDR3 has 15 residues. Just the 45-base CDR3 DNA is kept, in frame starting at base 1. Taken from the germline V gene, the CDR1 and CDR2 loops are SGHDN and FVKESK. The junction carries 11 bases between V and J, which are trimmed by 0 bases and 6 bases respectively. With regard to this clone: The antigen this receptor binds is unknown. No clone much larger than this one lies a single base away; base qualities are absent.

The method behind the library was the immunoSEQ multiplex PCR assay. TCRdb re-hosts the immuneACCESS table, in-frame sequences only. Its copies lack some clones; in the studies checked, an unresolved V gene accounts for under half of them, and the cause for the rest is not known. The sample table contains around 100,000 clones; only one count was recorded for about 94% of them. Jointly, the top ten make up 1.5% of the sample. The source was peripheral blood, collected in the third trimester of pregnancy. The source of this sequence is a female donor with multiple sclerosis, enrolled in a pregnancy study. This chain joins TRBV14 to TRBJ2-2; a tentative D call is TRBD2 (5 bases match). The CDR3 corresponds to CASSQDLIGAGELFF. The nucleotides are TGTGCCAGCAGCCAAGATCTTATCGGGGCCGGGGAGCTGTTTTTT.